This T cell receptor (beta chain) appears in the sequencing data of a study of cytomegalovirus exposure and HLA in healthy donors. Whole-study results and caveats: When analyzed later, a missense DCLRE1C variant was found to be linked to TCR beta V- and J-gene trimming. Other equally common chains were less clonally expanded than HLA-associated TCR beta chains, a later analysis showed.

Note on this clone: Its antigen is not known.

With 1 base clipped from V and 2 bases from J, the junction kept 2 bases outside the gene matches. CDR3 length: 13 amino acids. Germline values: CDR1 SQVTM, CDR2 ANQGSEA. PCR was performed using 60 Vbeta and 13 Jbeta primers. The protocol was immunoSEQ multiplex PCR, while the TCRdb copy is restricted to in-frame clones and leaves out a portion. The profile shows about 100,000 clones, approximately 72% of them singletons. The receptor was derived from a male donor in good health and CMV-seropositive. Sample: PBMCs. The genes are TRBV29-1 and TRBJ2-7, with 7 nucleotides matching TRBD1. In DNA form, the CDR3 reads TGCAGCGTTGAAGGACAGGGAACCTACGAGCAGTACTTC. It encodes CSVEGQGTYEQYF.